The present T cell receptor (beta chain) was sequenced within a study of OX40 agonist ivuxolimab in advanced cancers. About the study: Ivuxolimab is a fully human IgG2 antibody that activates OX40 (CD134). One hepatocellular carcinoma and two cutaneous melanoma patients partially responded. Study results and limitations: By week 6 at 0.1 to 3.0 mg/kg, blood CD4+ and CD8+ T cells had expanded clonally. CD8+ T cells (on average) carried more expanded clones than CD4+ T cells.

Sequenced by immunoSEQ multiplex PCR; TCRdb stores in-frame clones only, minus some. Of some 63,000 clones listed, 80% to 90% are singletons. Germline CDR1 SGHTS, CDR2 YDEGEE. The CDR3 covers 14 residues. V lost 4 bases and J lost 6, with 16 bases in between. On this clone itself: Its specificity is not known.

J is TRBJ1-1 and V is TRBV5-8; TRBD1 might be the D (6 bases). This sequence originates from an adult with an advanced solid tumor such as melanoma, head and neck, liver or kidney cancer. The sample consisted of CD4+ or CD8+ T cells sorted from blood, taken in a trial of the OX40 agonist ivuxolimab. CDR3 sequence (DNA): TGTGCCAGCAGCAGAAGGACCGGGGGCTCTGAAGCTTTCTTT. Translating gives CASSRRTGGSEAFF. The variable domain in full, completed from reference TRBV5-8 and TRBJ1-1, reads EAGVTQSPTHLIKTRGQQATLRCSPISGHTSVYWYQQALGLGLQFLLWYDEGEERNRGNFPPRFSGRQFPNYSSELNVNALELEDSALYLCASSRRTGGSEAFFGQGTRLTVV.